This T cell receptor (beta chain) was profiled in a study of shared clonotypes between healthy human individuals. Terminally differentiated effector memory CD45RA+ cells were excluded by CCR7 positive selection of CD45RO-negative cells. A deep-level run was used for the assay. Sequencing was performed with immunoSEQ multiplex PCR; in TCRdb, only in-frame clones are kept and a portion is missing. The data hold around 1.9 million clones, with 90% to 95% observed a single time. As for this clone: Its antigen is unidentified.

Germline V gives CDR1 SGHKS, CDR2 YYEKEE (reference sequence). Trimming took 4 bases from V and 0 from J, leaving 14 bases between them. This CDR3 has 15 amino acids. General study points: In contrast to clonotypes shared by all four donors, non-shared clonotypes had lower generation probabilities. Enrolling few donors narrowed the genetic and exposure-history diversity that was represented. Shared across several donors were roughly 5% of the naive CD4 clonotypes.

This receptor was obtained from a man younger than 35 in good health. Some clones in this sample may be carry-over from other donors' samples. The chain joins TRBV5-5 to TRBJ2-7; D not resolved. The sequencing input was naive CD8+ T cells from PBMCs. CDR3 in amino acids: CASSHPRRDSYEQYF. The CDR3 region has the DNA TGTGCCAGCAGCCACCCTCGCCGTGACTCCTACGAGCAGTACTTC.